The 30 T cell receptor beta chains reported below all come from one sample, sequenced in a study of patients and donors after allogeneic stem cell transplantation. TCRdb itself ran the RT-PCR reads through MiXCR, one entry per CDR3 protein. The data show 920,000 or so distinct CDR3 sequences, roughly 18% seen once. Sequencing was carried out using blood, either unsorted or a sorted T cell fraction (not recorded which). Every receptor here comes from a human donor who was either an allogeneic HSCT recipient or a stem cell or donor lymphocyte infusion donor (not recorded which). It is not recorded whose cells these are; they may come from a transplant donor.

V and J are TRBV20-1 and TRBJ2-5; 12 bases agree with TRBD2. The V gene end was trimmed by 3 bases and the J gene end by 5 bases; junction bases not matched to a gene: 7. CDR3 length: 15 amino acids. Germline V gene data show CDR1 as DFQATT and CDR2 as SNEGSKA (reference sequence). The CDR3 here is CSASRGLAGGETQYF. CDR3 sequence (DNA): TGCAGTGCTAGTAGGGGACTAGCGGGTGGGGAGACCCAGTACTTC.

There are a few counts of this clonotype. The J gene is TRBJ2-7, the V gene TRBV15; tentatively, D is TRBD1 or TRBD2 (5 bases each). The CDR3 totals 17 residues. The V gene's germline CDR1 is LNHNV and CDR2 YYDKDF (reference sequence). Trimming removed 0 bases at V and 2 bases at J, with 17 bases between. In DNA form, the CDR3 reads TGTGCCACCAGCAGAGATAGGATGAGGGGCCAGACCTACGAGCAGTACTTC. It translates to CATSRDRMRGQTYEQYF.

This clonotype was detected only once. The chain combines TRBV3-1 with TRBJ1-2, with 9 bases identical to TRBD1. The CDR3 is made up of 15 amino acids. J lost 8 bases, V lost 3 bases, and 10 bases had no gene match. Germline CDR1 and CDR2: LGHDT and YNNKEL (reference sequence). The CDR3 region is CASSHAWDREGGYTF. DNA of the CDR3: TGTGCCAGCAGCCACGCCTGGGACAGGGAAGGCGGCTACACCTTC. The full variable domain, its missing parts supplied by reference TRBV3-1 and TRBJ1-2, is DTAVSQTPKYLVTQMGNDKSIKCEQNLGHDTMYWYKQDSKKFLKIMFSYNNKELIINETVPNRFSPKSPDKAHLNLHINSLELGDSAVYFCASSHAWDREGGYTFGSGTRLTVV.

In this sample, this clonotype turned up a few times. The chain couples TRBV20-1 to TRBJ1-5, with 7 bases identical to TRBD1. Germline assignment: CDR1 DFQATT and CDR2 SNEGSKA (reference sequence). Germline trimming cut 6 bases from V and 2 bases from J; bases unmatched to any gene: 7. This CDR3 region has 14 residues. The CDR3 DNA follows: TGCAGTGCCCTAAGGGGGCAGGGCAATCAGCCCCAGCATTTT. This gives the protein CSALRGQGNQPQHF.

V and J are TRBV3-1 and TRBJ2-2, with a tentative D call TRBD1 (6 bases). Germline loops: CDR1 LGHDT, CDR2 YNNKEL (reference sequence). Trimming shortened V by 6 bases and J by 6 bases, and 11 bases separated the two germline ends. CDR3 length equals 13 residues. As DNA, the CDR3 is TGTGCCAGCAGTCCTAGACAGGCCGGGGAGCTGTTTTTT. Amino acid sequence: CASSPRQAGELFF.

In its sample, this clonotype was seen a few times. The rearrangement uses TRBV7-2 and TRBJ2-3; 9 positions agree with TRBD1. J gave up 6 bases and V 5 bases, and 3 bases lay outside the gene matches. This CDR3 comprises 13 residues. The germline gives CDR1 SGHTA, CDR2 FQGNSA. DNA of the CDR3: TGTGCCAGCAGCCACGGGACAGGGGATACGCAGTATTTT. This sequence encodes CASSHGTGDTQYF.

This sequence joins TRBV7-6 and TRBJ2-1; 9 bases are a match to TRBD2. CDR3 size: 17 residues. The ends lost 3 bases at V and 7 bases at J; junction bases unmatched: 13. The germline CDR1 and CDR2 sequences are SGHVS and FNYEAQ. The CDR3: CASSFSDLAGAGNEQFF. CDR3 coding DNA: TGTGCCAGCAGCTTTTCTGACTTAGCGGGAGCCGGGAATGAGCAGTTCTTC.

The V gene is TRBV29-1, the J gene TRBJ1-1; D is undetermined. V lost 3 bases to trimming and J lost 2 bases, with 7 bases between them. The CDR3 has 12 amino acids. The germline gives CDR1 SQVTM, CDR2 ANQGSEA. The CDR3 is CSVDGHNTEAFF. The CDR3 DNA sequence: TGCAGCGTTGATGGCCACAACACTGAAGCTTTCTTT.

The rearrangement links TRBV12-3 or TRBV12-4 to TRBJ2-3, with 8 bases aligning to TRBD2. Unmatched junction bases numbered 8, after V lost 3 bases and J lost 6 bases. CDR3 length equals 15 residues. CDR3 residues: CASSLGSGRGDTQYF. The CDR3 nucleotides read TGTGCCAGCAGTTTGGGAAGCGGGAGAGGGGATACGCAGTATTTT.

CDR3 in amino acids: CASTLAETQYF. DNA of the CDR3: TGTGCCAGCACCCTTGCGGAGACCCAGTACTTC. The chain joins TRBV7-9 to TRBJ2-5; no reliable D call. The CDR3 covers 11 residues. Deletions cut 7 bases from V and 5 bases from J, with 8 bases between. Germline loops: CDR1 SEHNR, CDR2 FQNEAQ (reference sequence).

The rearrangement joins TRBV13 to TRBJ2-3; TRBD2 matches 13 bases. Germline trimming cut 7 bases from V and 5 bases from J; bases unmatched to any gene: 6. The germline CDR1 and CDR2 sequences are PRHDT and FYEKMQ (reference sequence). The CDR3 covers 15 residues. CDR3 DNA: TGTGCCAGCAACTCTCGGACTAGCGGGGGAGATACGCAGTATTTT. Its translation is CASNSRTSGGDTQYF.

The rearrangement uses TRBV20-1 and TRBJ2-7; D is possibly TRBD1 or TRBD2 (5 bases each). Germline V gene sequence: CDR1 DFQATT, CDR2 SNEGSKA (reference sequence). The V and J ends lost 3 bases and 4 bases respectively, with 10 bases between them. The CDR3 extends over 12 amino acids. DNA for the CDR3: TGCAGTGCTAGGGGGACGAAATACGAGCAGTACTTC. It specifies CSARGTKYEQYF.

This chain uses TRBV5-1 with TRBJ2-1, with 7 bases fitting TRBD2. Per germline, CDR1 SGHRS and CDR2 YFSETQ. V was pared by 2 bases and J by 9 bases, with 11 bases of the junction left unmatched. CDR3 length equals 15 residues. The CDR3 here is CASSLEGGRYGEQFF. In DNA form, the CDR3 reads TGCGCCAGCAGCTTAGAGGGAGGGCGCTATGGTGAGCAGTTCTTC.

A few counts support this clonotype. The V and J genes are TRBV28 and TRBJ2-6; D is perhaps TRBD1 (6 bases). Germline loops: CDR1 MDHEN, CDR2 SYDVKM. CDR3 length equals 16 residues. V shed 6 bases and J shed 0 bases, with 12 bases lying between them. CDR3 residues: CASSRRTASGANVLTF. The CDR3 DNA reads TGTGCCAGCAGCCGGAGGACAGCCTCTGGGGCCAACGTCCTGACTTTC.

The J gene is TRBJ2-7, the V gene TRBV13, with 8 bases lining up with TRBD1. The CDR3 extends over 14 amino acids. V lost 5 bases to trimming and J lost 5 bases; unmatched junction nucleotides: 8. Germline V gene sequence: CDR1 PRHDT, CDR2 FYEKMQ (reference sequence). The CDR3 sequence: CASSAGQGEDEQYF. CDR3 DNA sequence: TGTGCCAGCAGCGCAGGACAGGGAGAAGACGAGCAGTACTTC.

The chain uses TRBV12-3 or TRBV12-4 and TRBJ1-1; D is unclear. Trimming took off 6 bases at V and 5 bases at J, with 13 bases between the two ends. This CDR3 is built from 13 residues. CDR3 region: CASSPHGRTEAFF. As DNA, the CDR3 is TGTGCCAGCAGCCCCCATGGTCGGACTGAAGCTTTCTTT.

This clonotype was picked up a small number of times. The chain is built from TRBV6-1 and TRBJ1-5; D remains ambiguous. Trimming shortened V by 2 bases and J by 6 bases, and 5 bases separated the two germline ends. The CDR3 spans 12 residues. Germline V lookup: CDR1 MNHNS, CDR2 SASEGT. The CDR3 DNA follows: TGTGCCAGCAGTGAATGGGGTCAGCCCCAGCATTTT. It translates to CASSEWGQPQHF.

The V call is TRBV6-6, the J call TRBJ2-7; D not certain. Trimming took 5 bases from V and 5 from J, leaving 7 bases between them. This CDR3 spans 11 amino acids. The germline CDR1 and CDR2 sequences are MNHNY and SVGAGI (reference sequence). As DNA, the CDR3 is TGTGCCAGCAGTGCGCACAACGAGCAGTACTTC. It yields the protein CASSAHNEQYF.

The table lists this clonotype with a few counts. V usage is TRBV9 and J usage is TRBJ1-4; possible D gene TRBD1, 5 bases. The CDR3 is 14 residues long. Deletions cut 3 bases from V and 7 bases from J, with 13 bases between. From germline, CDR1 is SGDLS and CDR2 YYNGEE. The CDR3 reads CASSAFAGGEKLFF. In nucleotides, the CDR3 is TGTGCCAGCAGCGCCTTTGCCGGGGGTGAAAAACTGTTTTTT.

This clonotype was recorded a few times. The chain is built from TRBV5-1 and TRBJ1-1; the match to TRBD1 covers 7 bases. Germline loops: CDR1 SGHRS, CDR2 YFSETQ. The CDR3 runs to 15 residues. The trim removed 4 bases at V and 1 base at J, leaving 7 bases unmatched. The CDR3 coding sequence is TGCGCCAGCAGCCCGAGGGGGCAGGAGAACACTGAAGCTTTCTTT. Translated, it gives CASSPRGQENTEAFF.

This clonotype was recorded a few times. J is TRBJ2-6 and V is TRBV12-3 or TRBV12-4; 9 bases map to TRBD2. This CDR3 spans 17 amino acids. The V segment lost 8 bases and the J segment 0 bases; nucleotides outside the gene matches: 8. CDR3 sequence reads: CASSLRGGASGANVLTF. CDR3 nucleotides: TGTGCCAGCTCTCTTCGCGGGGGGGCCTCTGGGGCCAACGTCCTGACTTTC.

This clonotype was observed a handful of times. The chain combines TRBV5-1 with TRBJ2-6; D unclear. The V end lost 3 bases, the J end lost 0 bases, and 7 bases lay between the germline ends. CDR1 is SGHRS, CDR2 YFSETQ, per germline. This CDR3 region has 15 residues. CDR3 nucleotides: TGCGCCAGCAGCTACGACAACTCTGGGGCCAACGTCCTGACTTTC. This translates into CASSYDNSGANVLTF.

The DNA of the CDR3 is TGTGCCACCAGCAGAACGACCCTTGCGGAGACCCAGTACTTC. Translation: CATSRTTLAETQYF. This chain links TRBV15 with TRBJ2-5; D uncertain. Germline values: CDR1 LNHNV, CDR2 YYDKDF (reference sequence). This CDR3 has 14 residues. V was cut by 2 bases and J by 5 bases, with 12 bases left in between.

J is TRBJ2-7 and V is TRBV15, with D possibly TRBD2 on 5 matching bases. The CDR3 is 15 amino acids. Germline CDR1 LNHNV, CDR2 YYDKDF (reference sequence). Trimming removed 0 bases from V and 5 bases from J, with 14 bases in between. CDR3 region: CATSRDLGERHEQYF. Here the CDR3 DNA reads TGTGCCACCAGCAGAGATCTCGGGGAAAGGCACGAGCAGTACTTC.

This clonotype appeared a few times. V gene TRBV10-3 combines with J gene TRBJ2-3; D remains ambiguous. Trimming took 8 bases from V and 1 from J, leaving 22 bases between them. The germline gives CDR1 ENHRY, CDR2 SYGVKD. This CDR3 region has 17 residues. The CDR3 bases are TGTGCCATCGGTGGGCAGGCGTCCCTCCCTGGCACAGATACGCAGTATTTT. It is translated as CAIGGQASLPGTDTQYF.

The gene calls are TRBV5-1 and TRBJ2-3, with 9 bases that match TRBD2. CDR1 and CDR2 (germline): SGHRS, YFSETQ. This CDR3 contains 16 residues. V trimming: 2 bases; J trimming: 0 bases; junction bases outside the gene matches: 4. As DNA, the CDR3 is TGCGCCAGCAGCTTTCTAGCGGGAACTAGCACAGATACGCAGTATTTT. This encodes CASSFLAGTSTDTQYF.

This rearrangement joins TRBV5-5 to TRBJ2-5; 7 nucleotides match TRBD2. The CDR3 contains 16 residues. Per the germline V gene, CDR1 is SGHKS and CDR2 is YYEKEE (reference sequence). Trimming took 4 bases from V and 4 from J; bases not matched to a gene: 13. CDR3 nucleotides: TGTGCCAGCAGCATCCGGGCGGCGGGGGATGTAGAGACCCAGTACTTC. It is translated as CASSIRAAGDVETQYF.

Many counts were recorded for this clonotype. The chain joins TRBV7-9 to TRBJ1-5, with 10 bases aligning to TRBD1. V shed 4 bases, J shed 7 bases, and the junction held 10 bases outside the gene matches. The CDR3 totals 16 residues. Germline V gene sequence: CDR1 SEHNR, CDR2 FQNEAQ (reference sequence). CDR3 residues: CASSSPGTGVLQPQHF. The CDR3 DNA follows: TGTGCCAGCAGCTCACCGGGGACAGGGGTTTTACAGCCCCAGCATTTT.

The V gene is TRBV7-8, the J gene TRBJ1-6; D call uncertain. The CDR3 loop spans 15 amino acids. Germline V CDR1 and CDR2: SGHVS, FQNEAQ. V was pared by 1 base and J by 3 bases, with 7 bases between. CDR3 nucleotide sequence: TGTGCCAGCAGCTTAGGGGAGGTCTATAATTCACCCCTCCACTTT. Amino acids: CASSLGEVYNSPLHF.

This clonotype has just a few counts. V is TRBV29-1 and J is TRBJ1-1; D is unresolved. This CDR3 comprises 12 residues. V was clipped by 3 bases and J by 1 base, with 6 bases between them. The germline CDR1 and CDR2 sequences are SQVTM and ANQGSEA. As DNA, the CDR3 is TGCAGCGTTGACCAGGAGAACACTGAAGCTTTCTTT. This encodes CSVDQENTEAFF.